One and the same sample provided the 21 T cell receptor beta chains below, sequenced in a study of blood T cell repertoires in COVID-19. Clones were sequenced by immunoSEQ multiplex PCR, and TCRdb holds only the in-frame ones, with some missing. The sample lists 70,000 to 80,000 clones; roughly 80% were seen once. The sample taken for sequencing was peripheral blood. The receptors derive from a human donor in a cohort sampled during active COVID-19.

This chain connects TRBV19 to TRBJ1-5, with TRBD1 matching over 9 bases. The trim removed 5 bases at V and 3 bases at J, leaving 14 bases unmatched. Germline CDR1 and CDR2: LNHDA and SQIVND (reference sequence). This CDR3 contains 18 residues. The DNA for the CDR3 is TGTGCCAGTAGTCCCCACCCACCGGGACAGGGCTTCAATCAGCCCCAGCATTTT. Amino acid sequence: CASSPHPPGQGFNQPQHF.

This clone occurred once. The rearrangement joins TRBV28 to TRBJ2-1, with TRBD2 identical over 8 bases. CDR3 length equals 16 residues. The germline V gene has CDR1 MDHEN and CDR2 SYDVKM. V was pared by 5 bases and J by 5 bases, with 11 bases of the junction left unmatched. Here the CDR3 DNA reads TGTGCCAGCAGTGTCCCCGGGAGGGGAAATAACAATGAGCAGTTCTTC. As protein: CASSVPGRGNNNEQFF.

This clone has only one observation. The chain has TRBV28 and TRBJ2-7; TRBD1 agrees at 11 bases. This CDR3 is 14 amino acids long. The germline CDR1 and CDR2 sequences are MDHEN and SYDVKM. J lost 5 bases, V lost 5 bases, and 5 bases had no gene match. The CDR3 is CASSPGQGAHEQYF. The CDR3 DNA reads as TGTGCCAGCAGTCCCGGACAGGGGGCCCACGAGCAGTACTTC.

This clone is a singleton in its sample. The rearrangement links TRBV27 to TRBJ2-1; TRBD2 might be the D (5 bases). Germline loops: CDR1 MNHEY, CDR2 SMNVEV (reference sequence). The CDR3 loop spans 14 amino acids. V lost 6 bases to trimming and J lost 7 bases, with 16 bases between them. The CDR3 region has the DNA TGTGCCAGCAGATTCTGGGGAGCCAAAAATGAGCAGTTCTTC. Encoded protein: CASRFWGAKNEQFF.

This clone came up a few times. The rearrangement joins TRBV27 to TRBJ2-7; 9 bases map to TRBD2. V lost 4 bases and J lost 7; bases outside the gene matches: 14. This CDR3 spans 16 amino acids. Germline lookup yields CDR1 MNHEY and CDR2 SMNVEV (reference sequence). CDR3 sequence: CASSSDLGTSPMEQYF. The CDR3 DNA sequence: TGTGCCAGCAGTTCTGACCTCGGGACTAGCCCTATGGAGCAGTACTTC.

The chain is built from TRBV5-1 and TRBJ1-2, with TRBD1 matching over 7 bases. V was pared by 0 bases and J by 8 bases, with 7 bases of the junction left unmatched. CDR1 is SGHRS, CDR2 YFSETQ, per germline. The CDR3 is 14 amino acids. The CDR3 DNA follows: TGCGCCAGCAGCTTGGCCCAAGGGGGCGTGGGCTACACCTTC. Residues: CASSLAQGGVGYTF.

The J gene is TRBJ2-1, the V gene TRBV27; 8 bases align to TRBD1. CDR1 is MNHEY and CDR2 is SMNVEV in the germline V gene (reference sequence). The CDR3 sequence is 13 residues long. Unmatched junction bases numbered 3, after V lost 4 bases and J lost 7 bases. CDR3 sequence: CASSYRGENEQFF. DNA of the CDR3: TGTGCCAGCAGTTACAGGGGGGAGAATGAGCAGTTCTTC.

This clone was detected only a few times. V is TRBV4-1 and J is TRBJ1-5; D possibly corresponds to TRBD1 (5 bases). The CDR3 runs to 18 residues. V was cut by 0 bases and J by 1 base, with 16 bases left in between. From germline, CDR1 is MGHRA and CDR2 YSYEKL. The CDR3 DNA reads TGCGCCAGCAGCCAAGATGGCGGGGCAGCTCGGAGCAATCAGCCCCAGCATTTT. Its translation is CASSQDGGAARSNQPQHF.

The chain links TRBV7-7 to TRBJ2-1; D is undetermined. Germline CDR1 SSHAT, CDR2 FNYEAQ (reference sequence). V was trimmed by 5 bases and J by 0 bases, leaving 11 bases between them. The CDR3 extends over 15 amino acids. The CDR3 sequence: CASSPRQASYNEQFF. CDR3 DNA sequence: TGTGCCAGCAGCCCTCGACAAGCCTCCTACAATGAGCAGTTCTTC.

This chain uses TRBV28 with TRBJ2-3; D might be TRBD2 (6 bases). CDR1 MDHEN and CDR2 SYDVKM come from the germline V gene. This CDR3 spans 14 amino acids. The germline V and J ends were trimmed by 5 bases and 7 bases, with 16 bases remaining between them. For the CDR3, the DNA is TGTGCCAGCAGTCTTAACACCGGGGACTATACGCAGTATTTT. Its protein product is CASSLNTGDYTQYF.

This chain joins TRBV6-5 and TRBJ2-2; maybe TRBD1 (5 bases). There are 13 residues in the CDR3. Germline CDR1 and CDR2: MNHEY and SVGAGI. Trimming stripped 7 bases from V and 2 bases from J, with 8 bases between. CDR3 sequence (DNA): TGTGCCAGCATTCAGGGAAACACCGGGGAGCTGTTTTTT. This codes for CASIQGNTGELFF.

V and J are TRBV6-5 and TRBJ2-7; D perhaps matches TRBD2 (5 bases). Trimming cost V 5 bases and J 9 bases, with 11 bases left between them. The CDR3 has 11 residues. The germline V gene encodes CDR1 MNHEY and CDR2 SVGAGI. In DNA, the CDR3 is TGTGCCAGCAGTCGTGGGGAGCGGCAGTACTTC. Its translation: CASSRGERQYF.

The V gene is TRBV4-2, the J gene TRBJ1-1; tentative D call: TRBD1 (5 bases). Trimming left V 1 base short and J 3 bases short, with 15 bases between. The CDR3 has 16 amino acids. Germline CDR1 and CDR2: LGHNA and YNFKEQ. CDR3 in amino acids: CASSQATYGGDTEAFF. The CDR3, as DNA: TGTGCCAGCAGCCAAGCGACCTACGGAGGGGACACTGAAGCTTTCTTT.

The sample holds one count of this clone. The chain uses TRBV5-1 and TRBJ2-2; 7 nucleotides line up with TRBD2. The V gene's germline CDR1 is SGHRS and CDR2 YFSETQ. CDR3 size: 18 residues. The V segment lost 0 bases and the J segment 4 bases; nucleotides outside the gene matches: 12. In DNA, the CDR3 is TGCGCCAGCAGCTTGGCAGTTTTGAGGGAGGGCCTCACCGGGGAGCTGTTTTTT. Protein product: CASSLAVLREGLTGELFF. The variable domain in full, with the rest retrieved from reference TRBV5-1 and TRBJ2-2, is KAGVTQTPRYLIKTRGQQVTLSCSPISGHRSVSWYQQTPGQGLQFLFEYFSETQRNKGNFPGRFSGRQFSNSRSEMNVSTLELGDSALYLCASSLAVLREGLTGELFFGEGSRLTVL.

The gene calls are TRBV4-1 and TRBJ1-4; D not resolved. Germline V CDR1 and CDR2: MGHRA, YSYEKL. The V end was cut by 7 bases, the J end by 2 bases, with 17 bases between. CDR3 length equals 16 residues. The CDR3 spells CASNVGGRSTNEKLFF. The CDR3 DNA reads TGCGCCAGCAATGTAGGAGGGAGATCCACTAATGAAAAACTGTTTTTT.

The V call is TRBV6-5, the J call TRBJ2-3; 7 bases are shared with TRBD2. J lost 6 bases, V lost 11 bases, and 8 bases had no gene match. This CDR3 is 12 amino acids long. Per the germline V gene, CDR1 is MNHEY and CDR2 is SVGAGI. CDR3 nucleotides: TGTGCCGGTGCAGCGGGGTGGGATACGCAGTATTTT. Amino acids: CAGAAGWDTQYF.

V usage is TRBV25-1 and J usage is TRBJ2-6, with 9 bases matching TRBD1. Germline CDR1 is MGHDK and CDR2 is SYGVNS. The ends lost 4 bases at V and 0 bases at J; junction bases unmatched: 7. The CDR3 is 18 residues long. The CDR3 DNA reads as TGTGCCAGCAGTGCAGTGGGACAGGGATACTCTGGGGCCAACGTCCTGACTTTC. This sequence encodes CASSAVGQGYSGANVLTF.

V and J are TRBV18 and TRBJ2-5, with a possible D match to TRBD2 (5 bases). In germline, CDR1 is KGHSH, CDR2 LQKENI. The CDR3 extends over 15 amino acids. V lost 5 bases and J lost 1, with 14 bases in between. In DNA form, the CDR3 reads TGTGCCAGCTCAGCAATCGGACTCTCCCAAGAGACCCAGTACTTC. It translates to CASSAIGLSQETQYF.

This clone was observed a single time. The chain combines TRBV7-6 with TRBJ2-5; tentatively, D is TRBD2 (5 bases). The CDR3 runs 15 residues. Germline CDR1 and CDR2: SGHVS and FNYEAQ. V was clipped by 5 bases and J by 5 bases, with 18 bases between them. The DNA for the CDR3 is TGTGCCAGCAGCCCGGGCCTCCTAGCCGAGGAGACCCAGTACTTC. It yields the protein CASSPGLLAEETQYF. Supplemented by reference TRBV7-6 and TRBJ2-5, the full variable domain reads GAGVSQSPRYKVTKRGQDVALRCDPISGHVSLYWYRQALGQGPEFLTYFNYEAQQDKSGLPNDRFSAERPEGSISTLTIQRTEQRDSAMYRCASSPGLLAEETQYFGPGTRLLVL.

This chain uses TRBV3-1 (or the pseudogene TRBV3-2) with TRBJ1-4, with TRBD1 identical over 9 bases. Germline V gene lookup returns CDR1 LGHDT and CDR2 YNNKEL (reference sequence). CDR3 length equals 15 residues. The V and J ends lost 6 bases and 7 bases, in that order; junction bases with no gene match: 9. The chain's CDR3 is CASSGTGTGTEKLFF. The CDR3 bases are TGTGCCAGCAGTGGCACCGGGACAGGGACTGAAAAACTGTTTTTT.

The table lists this clone with a few counts. J is TRBJ2-7 and V is TRBV5-5, with 7 positions matching TRBD1. Germline CDR1 and CDR2: SGHKS and YYEKEE (reference sequence). With V trimmed by 4 bases and J by 5 bases, 9 bases remained unmatched. This CDR3 has 14 residues. The CDR3 here is CASSETGDRDEQYF. CDR3 in DNA: TGTGCCAGCAGCGAAACAGGGGATCGCGACGAGCAGTACTTC.